This T cell receptor beta chain was documented in a study of T cell responses to AZD1222 COVID-19 vaccine. TCRdb's table, derived via immunoSEQ multiplex PCR, lists solely in-frame clones and lacks some. The table has some 140,000 clones, approximately 90% seen once. Details on this clone: Its matching antigen is unknown.

Study-level results: Seropositive at baseline were only 5 or 6 AZD1222 recipients.

This TCR came from an adult in good health. The sample here was peripheral blood, taken on day 0 of AZD1222 vaccination.

In DNA, the CDR3 is TGCGCCAGCAGCCAAGTCCGTGGCGGGGGGGGACTTGAGACCCAGTACTTC. This encodes CASSQVRGGGGLETQYF. The J gene is TRBJ2-5, the V gene TRBV4-1; 9 bases line up with TRBD2. V lost 1 base, J lost 5 bases, and 11 bases stayed unmatched. There are 17 residues in the CDR3. From germline, CDR1 is MGHRA and CDR2 YSYEKL.